A single sample gave rise to the 17 T cell receptor beta chains below, sequenced in a study of blood T cells in healthy people across ages (dated by TCRdb to 2013 to 2016). The receptor library was made with 5' RACE. The second PCR ran for roughly 7 to 12 cycles and used a J-beta primer mix along with a sample-barcoded 5' primer. In-frame beta chains were kept once TCRdb had trimmed the public reads at Q25 with fastp and called clones with MiXCR. All rows with the same CDR3 protein become a single entry with the most common DNA and genes. The sample table shows some 1,800,000 distinct CDR3 sequences, and about two fifths are seen once. The ten most abundant clones make up 20% to 25% of the sample. Sequenced input: blood. The receptors here all came from a human donor in good health.

This clonotype was seen many times. V usage is TRBV4-2 and J usage is TRBJ2-5; 9 bases line up with TRBD2. The CDR3 is made up of 15 amino acids. Trimming took 1 base from V and 2 from J; bases not matched to a gene: 2. Germline lookup yields CDR1 LGHNA and CDR2 YNFKEQ. The CDR3 spells CASSQGAGGQETQYF. The CDR3 DNA reads as TGTGCCAGCAGCCAAGGCGCGGGGGGGCAAGAGACCCAGTACTTC.

The V and J genes are TRBV7-2 and TRBJ2-7, with TRBD2 identical over 14 bases. The CDR3 has 16 amino acids. The ends lost 1 base at V and 4 bases at J; junction bases unmatched: 3. Germline CDR1 SGHTA, CDR2 FQGNSA. The CDR3 loop is CASSLGGTSGGYEQYF. Here the CDR3 DNA reads TGTGCCAGCAGCTTAGGCGGGACTAGCGGGGGTTACGAGCAGTACTTC.

V usage is TRBV27 and J usage is TRBJ2-7; 7 nucleotides agree with TRBD1. The CDR3 is 17 residues long. Losses at the gene ends were 5 bases for V and 2 bases for J; bases not matched to a gene: 15. The germline V gene has CDR1 MNHEY and CDR2 SMNVEV (reference sequence). The CDR3, as DNA: TGTGCCAGCAGTCCAGGGCCCCCCGGACAGGTGCCCTACGAGCAGTACTTC. This gives the protein CASSPGPPGQVPYEQYF.

This clonotype was counted between two and nine times. This chain links TRBV7-2 with TRBJ2-3; maybe TRBD2 (5 bases). CDR3 length equals 16 residues. Per the germline V gene, CDR1 is SGHTA and CDR2 is FQGNSA. Trimming cost V 7 bases and J 1 base, with 18 bases left between them. The chain's CDR3 is CASTQTRVGGTDTQYF. As DNA, the CDR3 is TGTGCCAGCACTCAAACCCGCGTCGGGGGCACAGATACGCAGTATTTT.

V gene TRBV6-1 combines with J gene TRBJ2-5; 9 bases are a match to TRBD1. The CDR3 spans 15 residues. J lost 5 bases, V lost 6 bases, and 10 bases had no gene match. Per germline, CDR1 MNHNS and CDR2 SASEGT. The CDR3 spells CASSRDTDRGETQYF. In DNA form, the CDR3 reads TGTGCCAGCAGCCGCGACACTGACAGGGGGGAGACCCAGTACTTC.

The chain couples TRBV12-3 or TRBV12-4 to TRBJ2-5, with TRBD2 matching over 7 bases. The J call may not be correct, given that the DNA end is closer to TRBJ2-7. The CDR3 contains 14 residues. This CDR3 is CASSCRDYEYEQYF. In DNA form, the CDR3 reads TGTGCCAGCAGTTGCCGGGACTACGAGTACGAGCAGTACTTC.

This clonotype was found a few times. This sequence joins TRBV20-1 and TRBJ1-1; TRBD1 aligns across 8 bases. V shed 5 bases and J 5 bases; nucleotides not matched to a gene: 7. This CDR3 is built from 13 residues. Germline V gene lookup returns CDR1 DFQATT and CDR2 SNEGSKA (reference sequence). The CDR3 nucleotides are TGCAGTGCTTGGGACAGGCCCTTGACTGAAGCTTTCTTT. It codes for CSAWDRPLTEAFF.

The J gene is TRBJ2-7, the V gene TRBV4-2, with D possibly TRBD2 on 7 matching bases. Germline loops: CDR1 LGHNA, CDR2 YNFKEQ. The CDR3 runs to 15 residues. Trimming took off 8 bases at V and 5 bases at J, with 22 bases between the two ends. CDR3 region: CASGPRRGGADEQYF. The CDR3 region has the DNA TGTGCCAGCGGTCCCCGAAGGGGGGGCGCGGACGAGCAGTACTTC.

This chain uses TRBV12-3 or TRBV12-4 with TRBJ2-1; 11 bases are shared with TRBD2. The CDR3 runs 17 residues. The V gene end was trimmed by 3 bases and the J gene end by 5 bases; junction bases not matched to a gene: 9. The CDR3 coding sequence is TGTGCCAGCAGTTTTGGGTTAGCGGGGGGGCCTAACAATGAGCAGTTCTTC. This sequence encodes CASSFGLAGGPNNEQFF.

The chain links TRBV5-1 to TRBJ1-1, with D maybe TRBD1 (5 bases). The CDR3 has 14 amino acids. V was pared by 0 bases and J by 5 bases, with 11 bases between. CDR1 is SGHRS and CDR2 is YFSETQ in the germline V gene. The CDR3 region is CASSLAGPVTEAFF. For the CDR3, the DNA is TGCGCCAGCAGCTTGGCAGGGCCAGTAACTGAAGCTTTCTTT. The full variable domain, rest sourced from reference TRBV5-1 and TRBJ1-1, is KAGVTQTPRYLIKTRGQQVTLSCSPISGHRSVSWYQQTPGQGLQFLFEYFSETQRNKGNFPGRFSGRQFSNSRSEMNVSTLELGDSALYLCASSLAGPVTEAFFGQGTRLTVV.

DNA for the CDR3: TGCAGCGTCAGCGGGGGGGCTAGGTCTCAACAATTCTTC. This translates into CSVSGGARSQQFF. The chain joins TRBV29-1 to TRBJ2-1; 10 nucleotides agree with TRBD2. CDR3 length equals 13 residues. J was trimmed by 16 bases and V by 6 bases; bases with no gene match: 15. The germline CDR1 and CDR2 sequences are SQVTM and ANQGSEA.

This chain connects TRBV5-1 to TRBJ1-2; D gene unclear. The germline CDR1 and CDR2 sequences are SGHRS and YFSETQ. Trimming took off 2 bases at V and 8 bases at J, with 19 bases between the two ends. The CDR3 spans 15 residues. CDR3 DNA: TGCGCCAGCAGCTTCTCCGGGCAGACGATCCTCGGCTACACCTTC. This sequence encodes CASSFSGQTILGYTF. The variable domain in full, completed from reference TRBV5-1 and TRBJ1-2, reads KAGVTQTPRYLIKTRGQQVTLSCSPISGHRSVSWYQQTPGQGLQFLFEYFSETQRNKGNFPGRFSGRQFSNSRSEMNVSTLELGDSALYLCASSFSGQTILGYTFGSGTRLTVV.

This chain connects TRBV4-2 to TRBJ2-3; 7 nucleotides align to TRBD2. V lost 8 bases, J lost 5 bases, and 13 bases stayed unmatched. Germline-derived CDR1 and CDR2 are LGHNA and YNFKEQ. The CDR3 has 15 amino acids. In nucleotides, the CDR3 is TGTGCCAGCCGCCTGGGGAGGGTATCGGAAGATACGCAGTATTTT. As protein: CASRLGRVSEDTQYF.

This clonotype was recorded a few times. The V call is TRBV10-3, the J call TRBJ2-1; 7 bases align to TRBD1. CDR3 size: 17 residues. The V gene's germline CDR1 is ENHRY and CDR2 SYGVKD. V lost 6 bases and J lost 0; bases outside the gene matches: 11. DNA of the CDR3: TGTGCCATCAGGGGCGTCTGGGACAGCGGCTCCTACAATGAGCAGTTCTTC. This sequence encodes CAIRGVWDSGSYNEQFF.

The J gene is TRBJ1-2, the V gene TRBV6-1; D might be TRBD1 (5 bases). The CDR3 spans 16 residues. Between the trimmed V and J ends, which lost 10 bases and 6 bases, there was a span of 27 bases. Germline lookup yields CDR1 MNHNS and CDR2 SASEGT. The CDR3 here is CANTSGGVLKLNGYTF. CDR3 DNA: TGTGCCAACACCAGCGGAGGGGTGCTGAAACTAAATGGCTACACCTTC.

This clonotype was recorded a few times. The chain carries TRBV6-5 and TRBJ2-1, with 9 bases that match TRBD1. This CDR3 region has 17 residues. Germline V gene data show CDR1 as MNHEY and CDR2 as SVGAGI. With V trimmed by 2 bases and J by 2 bases, 7 bases remained unmatched. The DNA for the CDR3 is TGTGCCAGCAGTTACAGTCCTGGACAGGGGACCTACAATGAGCAGTTCTTC. Protein: CASSYSPGQGTYNEQFF.

This rearrangement joins TRBV19 to TRBJ2-1; possible D gene TRBD1, 5 bases. The CDR3 sequence is 14 residues long. In germline, CDR1 is LNHDA, CDR2 SQIVND (reference sequence). Trimming cost V 7 bases and J 6 bases, with 16 bases left between them. The DNA for the CDR3 is TGTGCCAGTAAAAGGGGAATATCGCCCAATGAGCAGTTCTTC. The encoded protein is CASKRGISPNEQFF. Together with reference TRBV19 and TRBJ2-1, the CDR3 gives the full variable domain: DGGITQSPKYLFRKEGQNVTLSCEQNLNHDAMYWYRQDPGQGLRLIYYSQIVNDFQKGDIAEGYSVSREKKESFPLTVTSAQKNPTAFYLCASKRGISPNEQFFGPGTRLTVL.